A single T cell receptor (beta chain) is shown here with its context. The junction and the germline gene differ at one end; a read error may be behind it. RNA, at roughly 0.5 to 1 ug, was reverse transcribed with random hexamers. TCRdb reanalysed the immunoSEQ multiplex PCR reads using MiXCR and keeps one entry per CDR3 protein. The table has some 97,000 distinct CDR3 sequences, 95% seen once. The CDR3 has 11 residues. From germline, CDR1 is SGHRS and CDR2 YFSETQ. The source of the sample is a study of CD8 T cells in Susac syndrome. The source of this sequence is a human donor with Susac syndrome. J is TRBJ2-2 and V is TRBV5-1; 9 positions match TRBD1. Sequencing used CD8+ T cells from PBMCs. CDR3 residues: CASSPGQGLIF. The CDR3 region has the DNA TGCGCCAGCAGCCCAGGACAGGGGTTGATTTTT.